This T cell receptor beta chain stems from a study of CD8+ T cells in alopecia areata. Trimming took 6 bases from V and 10 from J, leaving 13 bases between them. Germline CDR1 is MNHEY and CDR2 is SMNVEV (reference sequence). The length of the CDR3 is 12 residues. Extracted from the samples, RNA was reverse transcribed into cDNA to serve as the sequencing template. Sequencing used immunoSEQ multiplex PCR; TCRdb keeps in-frame clones, though not all of them. This repertoire shows about 150,000 clones, about 51% found once; its top ten account for roughly a fifth. This TCR was recovered from a human donor with alopecia areata. The chain is built from TRBV27 and TRBJ2-1; D gene unclear. The specimen was CD8+ T cells sorted from blood, collected at week 0. CDR3 coding DNA: TGTGCCAGCAGCCACCTCCCGCGCGAGCAGTTCTTC. It yields the protein CASSHLPREQFF.